This is a list of T cell receptor beta chains from one sample in a study of tumor and adjacent non-tumor tissue in lung cancer. TCRdb independently ran MiXCR on the multiplex PCR reads; one entry per CDR3 protein. The table records under 150,000 distinct CDR3 sequences, approximately 66% of them present only once. The sequencing sample was made of lung tumor tissue. The source is a man in his sixties with small cell lung cancer. Each CDR3 is given with its conserved first and last residue. D genes are given only for firm matches. Some rows mark clone size as missing; the rest say once, few, many or name a class of expanded clone.

TRBV29-1	TRBJ1-2	-	many	TGCAGCGTTGAACCGGGAAATAACTATGGCTACACCTTC	CSVEPGNNYGYTF
TRBV4-1	TRBJ2-4	TRBD2	-	TGCGCCAGCAGCCAAGAATATGGGGGAGGGCCTAGGGACATTCAGTACTTC	CASSQEYGGGPRDIQYF
TRBV29-1	TRBJ2-1	-	many	TGCAGCGCCCGGGCCAACAATGAGCAGTTCTTC	CSARANNEQFF
TRBV29-1	TRBJ2-3	TRBD2	few	TGCAGCACCGGGCGGGAGAGAACAGATACGCAGTATTTT	CSTGRERTDTQYF
TRBV29-1	TRBJ2-2	-	-	TGCAGCGTAGGCTGGGGAGAGAGCTGGGAGCTGTTTTTT	CSVGWGESWELFF
TRBV28	TRBJ2-1	TRBD1	-	TGTGCCAGCAGTGGGACAGGCCTAACGGGGGAGCAGTTCTTC	CASSGTGLTGEQFF
TRBV11-3	TRBJ1-4	-	many	TGTGCCAGCAGCTTAGCAGGGAACCTTAATGAAAAACTGTTTTTT	CASSLAGNLNEKLFF
TRBV6-5	TRBJ2-1	-	many	TGTGCCAGCAGTAGCCTCAGGGGCCTCTCAGAGAATGAGCAGTTCTTC	CASSSLRGLSENEQFF
TRBV11-1	TRBJ2-1	-	once	TGTACCAGCAGCCCCGGGGGTCGGGGTATTTACAATGAGCAGTTCTTC	CTSSPGGRGIYNEQFF
TRBV30	TRBJ2-2	-	-	TGTGCGGAGGGGAAGGAGAACACCGGGGAGCTGTTTTTT	CAEGKENTGELFF
TRBV5-1	TRBJ2-1	-	few	TGCGCCAGCAGCTCCACGGATGAGCAGTTCTTC	CASSSTDEQFF
TRBV6-1	TRBJ2-5	-	-	TGTGCCAGCTTAAGAGTGGCGGGACGCCAAGAGACCCAGTACTTC	CASLRVAGRQETQYF
TRBV7-8	TRBJ1-6	TRBD1	-	TGTGCCAGCAGCGAACCGACAGGGGGCGTTAATTCACCCCTCCACTTT	CASSEPTGGVNSPLHF
TRBV29-1	TRBJ1-5	-	many	TGCAGCGTTCGGATTCCCAATCAGCCCCAGCATTTT	CSVRIPNQPQHF
TRBV4-1	TRBJ2-2	-	many	TGCGCCAGCAGCCAAGTCAGGGGCACCGCGAACACCGGGGAGCTGTTTTTT	CASSQVRGTANTGELFF
TRBV20-1	TRBJ1-5	TRBD1	-	TGCAGTGCTAGGGGGGGACAGGGAGTCGGGCCCCAGCATTTT	CSARGGQGVGPQHF
TRBV5-5	TRBJ2-3	-	-	TGTGGCAGCAGCTTGGGACCCGGCACAGATACGCAGTATTTT	CGSSLGPGTDTQYF
TRBV2	TRBJ2-5	-	-	TGTGCCATCAGTCAATCAGGAGAGACCCAGTACTTC	CAISQSGETQYF
TRBV11-3	TRBJ2-1	TRBD2	-	TGTGCCAGCAGCTCCCCCGGGGAAATAGCGGGAGGGAGGTCCTACAATGAGCAGTTCTTC	CASSSPGEIAGGRSYNEQFF
TRBV5-6	TRBJ2-7	TRBD1	-	TGTGCCAGCAGCGAACAGGGGCTATGGGAGCAGTACTTC	CASSEQGLWEQYF
TRBV20-1	TRBJ2-4	-	-	TGCAGTGCTAGTCTGGTCAGCATAGCCAAAAACATTCAGTACTTC	CSASLVSIAKNIQYF
TRBV20-1	TRBJ2-3	-	-	TGCAGTGCTAGAGATGGTGGGGTGACGGGTACGCAGTATTTT	CSARDGGVTGTQYF
TRBV11-2	TRBJ2-5	-	-	TGTGCCAGCAGCTTAACCGGAACCCGAGAATACTTC	CASSLTGTREYF
TRBV20-1	TRBJ1-5	-	many	TGCAGTGCTGTCTGGGGGACCAGCAATCAGCCCCAGCATTTT	CSAVWGTSNQPQHF
TRBV28	TRBJ1-3	-	once	TGTGCCAGCAACCCCGGGGATTCTGGAAACACCATATATTTT	CASNPGDSGNTIYF
TRBV11-3	TRBJ1-6	TRBD1	-	TGTGCCAGCAGCCAGCATCGGGACAGGGTCTCCACTCTAACAAATTCACCCCTCCAGTTT	CASSQHRDRVSTLTNSPLQF
TRBV11-2	TRBJ2-1	-	-	TGTGCCAGAAGCTTAGTGGCAGCCCAGAACTCCTACAATGAGCAGTTCTTC	CARSLVAAQNSYNEQFF
TRBV11-2	TRBJ2-1	-	-	TGTGCCAGCAGCTTCGGTAGTAGGAGGGCCGGTGGGCAGTTCTTC	CASSFGSRRAGGQFF
TRBV20-1	TRBJ2-2	TRBD2	many	TGCAGTGTTCTAGCGGGCCTTAACACCGGGGAGCTGTTTTTT	CSVLAGLNTGELFF
TRBV20-1	TRBJ1-1	TRBD1	-	TGCAGTACTCTTAAGGGACAGGGGAACACTGAAGCTTTCTTT	CSTLKGQGNTEAFF
TRBV6-1	TRBJ1-2	TRBD1	few	TGTGCCAGCAGTGTAAAGGGGGCGGGTGGCTACACCTTC	CASSVKGAGGYTF
TRBV28	TRBJ1-6	-	-	TGTGCCAGCAGCCGAACATGGTTTAGTTCACCCCTCCACTTT	CASSRTWFSSPLHF
TRBV30	TRBJ1-5	-	few	TGTGCCTGGAGTGTTGGTGGGAATCAGCCCCAGCATTTT	CAWSVGGNQPQHF
TRBV5-6	TRBJ2-1	-	-	TGTGCCAGCAGCTTGGGGGGGAGAGGCTCCTACAATGAGCAGTCCTTC	CASSLGGRGSYNEQSF
TRBV11-3	TRBJ2-2	-	medium-sized	TGTGCCAGCAGCTTAGAGGGCCACCTCACCGGGGAGCTGTTTTTT	CASSLEGHLTGELFF
TRBV11-2	TRBJ2-1	-	-	TGTACCAGCACCCTATTCGGGGTAACCTACAATGAGCAGTTCTTC	CTSTLFGVTYNEQFF
TRBV5-5	TRBJ2-2	TRBD2	many	TGTGCCAGCAGCCCCAAAGCGGGATTAGGGTCCGGGGAGCTGTTTTTT	CASSPKAGLGSGELFF
TRBV12-3/TRBV12-4	TRBJ2-1	TRBD2	-	TGTGCCATCAGCCAACTCTCCGGGACTAGCGGGGCCACCTTC	CAISQLSGTSGATF
TRBV20-1	TRBJ2-5	TRBD1	-	TGCAGTGCTAGCTACGGACAGGGACGGGGGACCCAGTACTTC	CSASYGQGRGTQYF
TRBV6-6	TRBJ1-5	TRBD1	few	TGTGCCAGCAGGACAGGGGGGGACAATCAGCCCCAGCATTTT	CASRTGGDNQPQHF
TRBV6-5	TRBJ2-7	-	-	TGTGCCAGCCAGAGAATCACCTACGAGCAGTACTTC	CASQRITYEQYF
TRBV12-3/TRBV12-4	TRBJ2-2	TRBD2	-	TGTGGCAGCAGAGAGGGACTAGCGGGAAGGGCCGGGGAGCTGTTTTTT	CGSREGLAGRAGELFF
TRBV28	TRBJ1-4	-	-	TGTGCCAGCGGCGTGGATGAAAAACTGTTTTTT	CASGVDEKLFF
TRBV6-6	TRBJ2-1	TRBD1	-	TGTGCCAGCAGTTCCACTCCGGGACAGGGGCGGTCTGAGCAGTTCTTC	CASSSTPGQGRSEQFF
TRBV20-1	TRBJ2-5	-	-	TGCAGTGAGGCTAGCGTTAGCTACGAAACCCAGTACTTC	CSEASVSYETQYF
TRBV11-3	TRBJ1-1	-	-	TGTACCAGCAGCCTTAGTGGGATGAACACTGAAGCTTTCTTT	CTSSLSGMNTEAFF
TRBV30	TRBJ2-2	-	-	TGTGCCTGGAGTGAGGGGGCCGGGGAGCTGTTTTTT	CAWSEGAGELFF
TRBV7-3	TRBJ2-1	-	-	TGTGCCAGCAGCAGTATACGGGATACCGAGCAGTTCTTC	CASSSIRDTEQFF
TRBV11-2	TRBJ1-1	-	-	TGTGCCATCAGCTTAACAGAGGACGTGGGTAGGAACACTAAAGCTTTCTTT	CAISLTEDVGRNTKAFF
TRBV6-1	TRBJ2-5	-	-	TGTGTCAGCAGAGGTGGCAGCCAAGAGACCCAGTACTTC	CVSRGGSQETQYF
TRBV28	TRBJ1-6	-	-	TGTGCCAGCAGTAACAGGGTGCCACCCCTCCACTTT	CASSNRVPPLHF
TRBV24-1	TRBJ2-1	-	few	TGTGCCACCAGTGACCCTACACGTCCTGAGCAGTTCTTC	CATSDPTRPEQFF
TRBV11-2	TRBJ2-5	-	-	TGCGCCAGCAGCTTAGTGCGGAGTAGAGATACCCAGTACTTC	CASSLVRSRDTQYF
TRBV11-1	TRBJ2-3	TRBD1	-	TGTGCCAGCGGCTCGACAGGGATAGGGAGCACAGATACGCAGTATTTT	CASGSTGIGSTDTQYF
TRBV11-3	TRBJ2-1	-	once	TGTGCCAGCAGCTTGATGTCCTACAATGGGCAGTTCTTC	CASSLMSYNGQFF
TRBV4-3	TRBJ2-6	-	once	TGCGCCAGCAGCCGCACACCCTCTGGGGCCAACGTCCTGACTTTC	CASSRTPSGANVLTF
TRBV10-3	TRBJ2-7	-	-	TGTGCCATCAGTCCGGCCATGGGGAAGTACGAGCAGTACTTC	CAISPAMGKYEQYF